This T cell receptor (beta chain) was captured in a study of shared clonotypes between healthy human individuals. In regard to this clone: No antigen is known for it.

Study results and limitations: Sharing across four donors was highest in naive CD4 (about 5%) and lowest in memory CD8 (approximately 0.4%).

The data were produced by immunoSEQ multiplex PCR, yet TCRdb's version contains in-frame clones alone and is incomplete. The table lists some 2,100,000 clones, around 93% of them singletons. It was CD45RO-negative cells, positively selected for CCR7, that made up naive CD8 cells, with terminally differentiated effector memory CD45RA+ cells excluded. The sample consisted of naive CD8+ T cells from PBMCs. This clonotype originated in a man between 18 and 29 years old in good health. Some clones in this sample may be carry-over from other donors' samples.

The CDR3 here is CSVVQGSNSGANVLTF. The CDR3, as DNA: TGCAGCGTTGTTCAGGGGTCAAACTCTGGGGCCAACGTCCTGACTTTC. V usage is TRBV29-1 and J usage is TRBJ2-6, with a tentative D call TRBD1 (6 bases). From germline, CDR1 is SQVTM and CDR2 ANQGSEA. Trimming stripped 4 bases from V and 0 bases from J, with 13 bases between. The CDR3 is 16 residues long.